This is a list of T cell receptor beta chains from one sample in a study of Ad26.COV2.S vaccination and SARS-CoV-2 variants. TCRdb's copy holds only in-frame clones and misses some; the assay was immunoSEQ multiplex PCR. Among about 440,000 clones listed, roughly 87% were seen once. Sequencing was performed on peripheral blood, taken in a trial of Ad26.COV2.S vaccine versus placebo. The receptor source for this set is a person between 18 and 65 years old who received the Ad26.COV2.S COVID-19 vaccine or a placebo. Both conserved end residues are part of each CDR3. Fields, in order: D gene, V gene, J gene, CDR3 protein, CDR3 DNA. The D gene is left open where the match is weak.

>TRBD2|TRBV6-5|TRBJ2-1
CASLIAGGRNEQFF
TGTGCCAGCCTTATAGCGGGAGGGCGTAATGAGCAGTTCTTC
>.|TRBV6-4|TRBJ2-5
CASSDGEETQYF
TGTGCCAGCAGTGACGGGGAAGAGACCCAGTACTTC
>.|TRBV7-9|TRBJ2-2
CASSPGLPITVNTGELFF
TGTGCCAGCAGCCCCGGACTACCTATTACAGTGAACACCGGGGAGCTGTTTTTT
>TRBD1|TRBV9|TRBJ2-7
CASSPGGTGDYEQYF
TGTGCCAGCAGTCCGGGGGGGACAGGGGACTACGAGCAGTACTTC
>.|TRBV6-2/TRBV6-3|TRBJ2-7
CASSSSRGLYEQYF
TGTGCCAGCAGTTCCAGCAGGGGCCTCTACGAGCAGTACTTC
>.|TRBV3-1/TRBV3-2|TRBJ1-5
CASSRHRVPGQPQHF
TGTGCCAGCAGCCGACACAGGGTTCCGGGTCAGCCCCAGCATTTT
>.|TRBV5-1|TRBJ2-6
CASSLATVASGANVLTF
TGCGCCAGCAGCTTGGCCACAGTGGCCTCTGGGGCCAACGTCCTGACTTTC
>.|TRBV6-2/TRBV6-3|TRBJ1-1
CASSEVNTEAFF
TGTGCCAGCAGTGAGGTGAACACTGAAGCTTTCTTT
>.|TRBV5-4|TRBJ2-1
CASTPTSRDEQFF
TGTGCCAGCACTCCGACTAGTCGGGATGAGCAGTTCTTC
>.|TRBV27|TRBJ2-1
CASSSGLSSYNEQFF
TGTGCCAGCAGCTCAGGGTTAAGCTCCTACAATGAGCAGTTCTTC